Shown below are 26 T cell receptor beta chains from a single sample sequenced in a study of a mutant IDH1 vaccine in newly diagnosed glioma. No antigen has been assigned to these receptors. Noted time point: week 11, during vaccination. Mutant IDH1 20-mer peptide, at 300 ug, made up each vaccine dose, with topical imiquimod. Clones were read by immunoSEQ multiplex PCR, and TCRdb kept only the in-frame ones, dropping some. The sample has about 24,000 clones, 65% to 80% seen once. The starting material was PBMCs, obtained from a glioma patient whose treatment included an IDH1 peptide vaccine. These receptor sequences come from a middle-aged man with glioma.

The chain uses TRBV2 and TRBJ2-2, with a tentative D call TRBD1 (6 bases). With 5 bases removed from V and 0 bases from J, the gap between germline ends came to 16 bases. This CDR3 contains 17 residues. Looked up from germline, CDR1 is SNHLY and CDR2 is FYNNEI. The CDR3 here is CASSRLRDISNTGELFF. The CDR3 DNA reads TGTGCCAGCAGTCGACTCCGGGACATCTCGAACACCGGGGAGCTGTTTTTT.

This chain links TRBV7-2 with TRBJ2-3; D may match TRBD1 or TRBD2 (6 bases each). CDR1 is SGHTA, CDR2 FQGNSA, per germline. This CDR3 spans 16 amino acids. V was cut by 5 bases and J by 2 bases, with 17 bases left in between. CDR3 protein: CASSPRGAIDTDTQYF. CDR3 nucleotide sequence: TGTGCCAGCAGCCCTAGGGGGGCGATTGACACAGATACGCAGTATTTT. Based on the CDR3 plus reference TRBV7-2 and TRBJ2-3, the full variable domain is GAGVSQSPSNKVTEKGKDVELRCDPISGHTALYWYRQSLGQGLEFLIYFQGNSAPDKSGLPSDRFSAERTGGSVSTLTIQRTQQEDSAVYLCASSPRGAIDTDTQYFGPGTRLTVL.

The CDR3 reads CASSDRGLAGVCEQYV. DNA for the CDR3: TGTGCCAGCAGTGACCGAGGACTAGCGGGAGTCTGCGAGCAGTACGTC. The chain employs TRBV6-4 and TRBJ2-7; 13 bases line up with TRBD2. Germline CDR1 and CDR2: MRHNA and SNTAGT. Trimming cost V 2 bases and J 6 bases; bases outside gene matches: 7. This CDR3 spans 16 amino acids.

Written as DNA, the CDR3 is TGTGCCAGCAGCGGGACACCTAACACTGAAGCTTTCTTT. This codes for CASSGTPNTEAFF. The chain is built from TRBV7-9 and TRBJ1-1; a possible D gene is TRBD1 (6 bases). The germline CDR1 and CDR2 sequences are SEHNR and FQNEAQ (reference sequence). V dropped 5 bases and J dropped 2 bases, with 9 bases sitting between them. CDR3 length: 13 residues.

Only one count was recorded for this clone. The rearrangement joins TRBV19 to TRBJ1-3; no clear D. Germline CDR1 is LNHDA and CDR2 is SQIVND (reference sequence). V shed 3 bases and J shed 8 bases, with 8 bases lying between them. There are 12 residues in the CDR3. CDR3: CASSIMEDTIYF. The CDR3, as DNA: TGTGCCAGTAGTATTATGGAGGACACCATATATTTT.

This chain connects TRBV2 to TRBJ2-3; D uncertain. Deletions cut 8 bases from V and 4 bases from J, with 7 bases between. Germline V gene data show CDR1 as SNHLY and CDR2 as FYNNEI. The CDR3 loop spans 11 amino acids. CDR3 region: CASLTADTQYF. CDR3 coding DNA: TGTGCCAGCCTCACCGCAGATACGCAGTATTTT.

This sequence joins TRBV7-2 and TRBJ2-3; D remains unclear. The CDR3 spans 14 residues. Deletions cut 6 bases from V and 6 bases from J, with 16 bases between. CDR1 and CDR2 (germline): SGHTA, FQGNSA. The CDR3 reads CASSQGTSRDTQYF. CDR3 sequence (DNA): TGTGCCAGCAGTCAAGGTACCAGCCGGGATACGCAGTATTTT.

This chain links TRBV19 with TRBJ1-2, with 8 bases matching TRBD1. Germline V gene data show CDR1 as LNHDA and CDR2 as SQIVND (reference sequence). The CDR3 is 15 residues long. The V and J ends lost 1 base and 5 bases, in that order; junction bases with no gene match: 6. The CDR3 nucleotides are TGTGCCAGTAGTATAGTCGCGCAGGGGGCATATGGCTACACCTTC. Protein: CASSIVAQGAYGYTF.

The CDR3 coding sequence is TGTGCCAGCAGCCCCGAAGGGACAGGGGCCACCTACGAGCAGTACGTC. Translation gives CASSPEGTGATYEQYV. The chain uses TRBV5-8 and TRBJ2-7; TRBD1 agrees at 10 bases. The CDR3 covers 16 residues. Germline lookup yields CDR1 SGHTS and CDR2 YDEGEE. V lost 4 bases and J lost 2; bases outside the gene matches: 9.

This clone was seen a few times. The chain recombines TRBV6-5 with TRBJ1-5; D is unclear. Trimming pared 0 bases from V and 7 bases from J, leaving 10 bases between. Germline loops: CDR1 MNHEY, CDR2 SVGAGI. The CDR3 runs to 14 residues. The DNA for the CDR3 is TGTGCCAGCAGTTACTCCTTCTCGGGACAGCCCCAGCATTTT. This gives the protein CASSYSFSGQPQHF.

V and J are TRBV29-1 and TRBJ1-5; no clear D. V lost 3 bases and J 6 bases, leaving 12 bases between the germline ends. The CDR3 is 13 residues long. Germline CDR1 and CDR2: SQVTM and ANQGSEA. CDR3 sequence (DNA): TGCAGCGTTGAGGTGGACCGGCGTCAGCCCCAGCATTTT. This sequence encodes CSVEVDRRQPQHF. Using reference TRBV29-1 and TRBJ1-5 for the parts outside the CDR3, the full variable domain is SAVISQKPSRDICQRGTSLTIQCQVDSQVTMMFWYRQQPGQSLTLIATANQGSEATYESGFVIDKFPISRPNLTFSTLTVSNMSPEDSSIYLCSVEVDRRQPQHFGDGTRLSIL.

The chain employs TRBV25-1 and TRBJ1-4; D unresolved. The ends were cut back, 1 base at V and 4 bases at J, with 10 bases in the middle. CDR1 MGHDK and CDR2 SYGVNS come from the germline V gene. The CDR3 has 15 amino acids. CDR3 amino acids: CASSEWSQLNEKLFF. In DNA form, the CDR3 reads TGTGCCAGCAGTGAATGGTCCCAGCTTAATGAAAAACTGTTTTTT.

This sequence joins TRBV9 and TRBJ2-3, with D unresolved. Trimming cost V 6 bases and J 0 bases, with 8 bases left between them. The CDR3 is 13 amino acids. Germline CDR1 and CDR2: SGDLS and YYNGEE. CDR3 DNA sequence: TGTGCCAGCACCGTCGGGAGCACAGATACGCAGTATTTT. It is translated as CASTVGSTDTQYF.

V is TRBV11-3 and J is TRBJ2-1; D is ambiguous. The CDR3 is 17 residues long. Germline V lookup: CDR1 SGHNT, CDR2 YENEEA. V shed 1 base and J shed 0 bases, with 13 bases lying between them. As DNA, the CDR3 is TGTGCCAGCAGCTTAGGATTTGCGGCAAGCTCCTACAATGAGCAGTTCTTC. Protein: CASSLGFAASSYNEQFF.

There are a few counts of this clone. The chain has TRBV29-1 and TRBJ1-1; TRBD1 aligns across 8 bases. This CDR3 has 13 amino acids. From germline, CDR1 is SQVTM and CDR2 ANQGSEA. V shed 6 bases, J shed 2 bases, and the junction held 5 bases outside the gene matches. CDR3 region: CSVPGTGNTEAFF. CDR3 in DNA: TGCAGCGTCCCAGGGACAGGAAACACTGAAGCTTTCTTT.

The CDR3 loop reads CASSIEYAVSGANVLTF. CDR3 DNA sequence: TGTGCCAGTAGTATAGAGTATGCGGTCTCTGGGGCCAACGTCCTGACTTTC. The V gene is TRBV19, the J gene TRBJ2-6; D is ambiguous. Germline V gene data show CDR1 as LNHDA and CDR2 as SQIVND (reference sequence). The CDR3 extends over 17 amino acids. V dropped 0 bases and J dropped 0 bases, with 9 bases sitting between them.

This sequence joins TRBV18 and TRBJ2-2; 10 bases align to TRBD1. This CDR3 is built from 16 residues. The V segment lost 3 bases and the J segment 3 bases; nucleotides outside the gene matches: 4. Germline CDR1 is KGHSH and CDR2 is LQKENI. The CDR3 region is CASSPQDRGDTGELFF. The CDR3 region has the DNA TGTGCCAGCTCACCCCAGGACAGGGGGGACACCGGGGAGCTGTTTTTT.

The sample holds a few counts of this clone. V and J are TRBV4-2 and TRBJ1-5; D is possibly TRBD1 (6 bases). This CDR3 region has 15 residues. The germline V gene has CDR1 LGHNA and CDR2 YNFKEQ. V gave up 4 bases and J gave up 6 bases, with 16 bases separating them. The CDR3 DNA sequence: TGTGCCAGCAGCCTCCGGGACATGTCGGCTCAGCCCCAGCATTTT. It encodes CASSLRDMSAQPQHF.

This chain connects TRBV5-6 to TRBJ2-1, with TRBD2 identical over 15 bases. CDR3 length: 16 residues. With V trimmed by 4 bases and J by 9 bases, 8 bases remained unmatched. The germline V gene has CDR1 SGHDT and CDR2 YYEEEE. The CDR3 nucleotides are TGTGCCAGCAGCCCTCCGGGACTAGCGGGAGGAGGTGAGCAGTTCTTC. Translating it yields CASSPPGLAGGGEQFF.

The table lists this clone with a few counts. CDR3 sequence reads: CASSSTAYGYTF. In nucleotides, the CDR3 is TGTGCCAGCAGTTCGACAGCCTATGGCTACACCTTC. The gene calls are TRBV28 and TRBJ1-2; D is possibly TRBD1 (5 bases). Germline CDR1 and CDR2: MDHEN and SYDVKM. This CDR3 is built from 12 residues. The V and J ends lost 4 bases and 4 bases respectively, with 7 bases between them.

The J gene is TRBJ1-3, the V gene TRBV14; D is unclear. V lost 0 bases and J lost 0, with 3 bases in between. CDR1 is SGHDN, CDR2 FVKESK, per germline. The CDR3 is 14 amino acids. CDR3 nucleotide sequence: TGTGCCAGCAGCCAAGACTACTCTGGAAACACCATATATTTT. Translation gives CASSQDYSGNTIYF.

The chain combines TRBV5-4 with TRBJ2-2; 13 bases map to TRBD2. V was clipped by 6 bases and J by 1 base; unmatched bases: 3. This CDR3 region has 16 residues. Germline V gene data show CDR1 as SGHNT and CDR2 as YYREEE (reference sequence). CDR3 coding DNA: TGTGCCAGCACCGGGACTAGCGGGGAGAACACCGGGGAGCTGTTTTTT. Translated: CASTGTSGENTGELFF.

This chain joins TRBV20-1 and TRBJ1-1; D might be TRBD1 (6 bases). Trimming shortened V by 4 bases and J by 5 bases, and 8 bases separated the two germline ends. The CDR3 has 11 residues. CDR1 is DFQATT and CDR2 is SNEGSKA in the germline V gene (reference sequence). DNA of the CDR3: TGCAGTGCTAACACAGGGACTGAAGCTTTCTTT. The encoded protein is CSANTGTEAFF.

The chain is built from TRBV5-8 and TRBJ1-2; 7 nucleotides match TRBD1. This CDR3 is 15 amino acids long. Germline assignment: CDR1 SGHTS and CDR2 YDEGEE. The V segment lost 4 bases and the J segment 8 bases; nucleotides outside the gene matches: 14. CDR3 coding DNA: TGTGCCAGCAGCGGAGAAGACAGGGTACAGGCCGGCTACACCTTC. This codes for CASSGEDRVQAGYTF.

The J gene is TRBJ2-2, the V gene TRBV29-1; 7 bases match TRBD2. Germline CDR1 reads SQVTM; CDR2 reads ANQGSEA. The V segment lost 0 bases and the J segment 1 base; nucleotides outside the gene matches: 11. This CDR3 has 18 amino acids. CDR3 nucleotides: TGCAGCGTTGAAGACGGGGGGAGAGCGAACCGGAACACCGGGGAGCTGTTTTTT. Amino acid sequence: CSVEDGGRANRNTGELFF.

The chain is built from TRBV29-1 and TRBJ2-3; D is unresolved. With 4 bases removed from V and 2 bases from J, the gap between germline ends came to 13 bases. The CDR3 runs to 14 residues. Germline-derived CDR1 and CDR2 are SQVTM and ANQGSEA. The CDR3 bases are TGCAGCGTTGGTAACAACCTCCCCACAGATACGCAGTATTTT. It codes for CSVGNNLPTDTQYF.